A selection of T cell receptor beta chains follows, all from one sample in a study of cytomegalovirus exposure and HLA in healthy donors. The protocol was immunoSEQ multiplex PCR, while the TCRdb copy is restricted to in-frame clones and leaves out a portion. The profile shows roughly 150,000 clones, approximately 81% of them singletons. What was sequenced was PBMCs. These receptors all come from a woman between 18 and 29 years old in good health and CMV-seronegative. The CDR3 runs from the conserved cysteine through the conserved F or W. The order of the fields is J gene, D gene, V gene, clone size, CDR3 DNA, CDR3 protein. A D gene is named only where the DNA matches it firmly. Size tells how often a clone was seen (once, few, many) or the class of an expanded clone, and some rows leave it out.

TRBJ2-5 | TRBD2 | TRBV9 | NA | TGTGCCAGCAGCCCACCCCTGGGGACTAGCGGGTGGGCCCAGTACTTC | CASSPPLGTSGWAQYF
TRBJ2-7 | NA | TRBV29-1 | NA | TGCAGCGTTATTAGCGGCTCCTACGAGCAGTACTTC | CSVISGSYEQYF
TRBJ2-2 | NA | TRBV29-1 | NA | TGCAGCGTGGCCAGGGGCGCCGGGGAGCTGTTTTTT | CSVARGAGELFF
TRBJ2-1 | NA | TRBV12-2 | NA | TGTGCAAGTCGTCGTGGGGGGAGGAGGTTGAATGAGCAGTTCTTC | CASRRGGRRLNEQFF
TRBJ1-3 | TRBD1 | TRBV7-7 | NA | TGTGCTAGCAGCTTCGGGACAGGTGACACCATATATTTT | CASSFGTGDTIYF
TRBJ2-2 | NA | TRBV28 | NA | TGTGCCAGCAGTTCTACGAACACCGGGGAGCTGTTTTTT | CASSSTNTGELFF
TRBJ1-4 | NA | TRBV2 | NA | TGTGCCAGCAGTGAGAACAGGACACCTAATGAAAAACTGTTTTTT | CASSENRTPNEKLFF
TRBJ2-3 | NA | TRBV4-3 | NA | TGCGCCAGCAGCCGAACGAGAGGGGGATTTTGGCCAGATACGCAGTATTTT | CASSRTRGGFWPDTQYF
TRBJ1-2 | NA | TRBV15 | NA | TGTGCCACCAGCAGAGGAGCCCGTAGCTATGGCTACACCTTC | CATSRGARSYGYTF
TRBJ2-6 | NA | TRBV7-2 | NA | TGTGCCAGCAGCTTAGAGGGACAGGCCAACGTCCTGACTTTC | CASSLEGQANVLTF
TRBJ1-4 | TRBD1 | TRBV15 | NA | TGTGCCACCAGCCCGGGGGACAGGGAGAGAGCGACGACTAATGAAAAACTGTTTTTT | CATSPGDRERATTNEKLFF
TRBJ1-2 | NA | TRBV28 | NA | TGTGCCAGCAGCCCGGGGAGCTATGGCTACACCTTC | CASSPGSYGYTF
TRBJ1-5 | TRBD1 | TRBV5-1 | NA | TGCGCCAGCAGCTTGGGACAGGGGGTCCTTAATGAGCCCCAGCATTTT | CASSLGQGVLNEPQHF
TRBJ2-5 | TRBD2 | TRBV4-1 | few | TGCGCCAGCAGCCAAGATTTAACTAGCGTCCAGGAGACCCAGTACTTC | CASSQDLTSVQETQYF
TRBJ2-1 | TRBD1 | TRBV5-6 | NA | TGTGCCAGCAGCTTGGACAGGGGTCCAACAAGGAGGCAGTTCTTC | CASSLDRGPTRRQFF
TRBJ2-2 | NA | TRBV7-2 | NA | TGTGCCAGCAGCTTAGCATCTGCGTACACCGGGGAGCTGTTTTTT | CASSLASAYTGELFF
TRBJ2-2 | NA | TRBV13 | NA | TGTGCCAGCAGCGGAAGGGGTTGGGGCGACACCGGGGAGCTGTTTTTT | CASSGRGWGDTGELFF
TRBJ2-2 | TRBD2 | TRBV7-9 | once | TGTGCCACCGCATCGGGAGGTAGCGGGGACACCGGGGAGCTGTTTTTT | CATASGGSGDTGELFF
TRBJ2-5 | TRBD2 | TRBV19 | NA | TGTGCCAGTAGTACGGAGGAGGCTAGCGGACAAGAGACCCAGTACTTC | CASSTEEASGQETQYF
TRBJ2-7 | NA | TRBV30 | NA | TGTGCCTGGAGTGCCCTAGGAGGGGTCGGCGAGCAGTACTTC | CAWSALGGVGEQYF
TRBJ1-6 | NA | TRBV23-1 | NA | TGCGCCAGCAGTACCCATTTTCAGGGAGGATCACCCCTCCACTTT | CASSTHFQGGSPLHF
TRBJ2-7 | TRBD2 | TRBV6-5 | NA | TGTGCCAGCAGTTACGGTAGCGGGAGGTTCTACGAGCAGTACTTC | CASSYGSGRFYEQYF
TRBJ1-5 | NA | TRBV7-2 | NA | TGTGCCAGCAGCTTAGGGGCAGGCTACAATCAGCCCCAGCATTTT | CASSLGAGYNQPQHF
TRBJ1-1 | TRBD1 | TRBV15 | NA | TGTGCCACCAGCAGAGAGAAGGGGGCCACTGAAGCTTTCTTT | CATSREKGATEAFF